Sequencing of this T cell receptor beta chain was carried out in a study of T cell responses to AZD1222 COVID-19 vaccine. Only in-frame clones appear in the TCRdb table, and some are missing; sequencing was by immunoSEQ multiplex PCR. The sample carries about 100,000 clones, 90% to 95% recorded once. The CDR3 loop spans 14 amino acids. CDR1 and CDR2 (germline): MDHEN, SYDVKM. V dropped 6 bases and J dropped 0; count of bases not matched to a gene: 5. This clone was seen once. The sample consisted of peripheral blood, taken 28 days after the second AZD1222 dose. The chain is built from TRBV28 and TRBJ2-7; 7 bases match TRBD1. This TCR was recovered from an adult who received the AZD1222 COVID-19 vaccine. CDR3 region: CASRAGGASYEQYF. CDR3 sequence (DNA): TGTGCCAGCAGGGCAGGGGGTGCCTCCTACGAGCAGTACTTC.